This T cell receptor beta chain was observed in a study of blood T cell repertoires in COVID-19 (dated by TCRdb to 2019 to 2021). Background for the entire study: Samples covering the acute and convalescent phases of COVID-19 were provided by collaborators in the United States, Italy and Spain. The repertoires were released in a freely available public database meant as a resource for research on the immune response to SARS-CoV-2. Subjects who had been exposed to COVID-19, were actively infected with it, or had recovered from it provided the deeply sampled blood TCRbeta repertoires that made up the dataset. The samples were drawn from the first 160 participants of the ongoing ImmuneRACE study and from 1,254 subjects provided by 6 global collaborators. The material from the prospective study consisted of cDNA or gDNA derived from T cells, B-cell-depleted T cells, or PBMCs. Sample metadata almost always included a de-identified subject ID, COVID-19 status, age in years and sex. HLA class I and class II types, where available, came from metadata supplied by the sample provider rather than from assay-based typing.

One collaborating source in Seattle enrolled patients while the patients were actively infected and followed the patients over time throughout the course of disease. Each collaborating institution followed its own protocols to collect whole blood in K2EDTA tubes. For TCRbeta analysis, collaborators shipped samples as frozen whole blood, isolated PBMCs, or DNA extracted from either of those sample types. Results and caveats for the whole study, not just this receptor: The quantity of clinical and demographic metadata differed by source and by participant and was supplied without curation.

About this clone itself: The antigen this receptor binds is unknown. No much larger clonotype is one base removed from it; base qualities were not supplied. This same CDR3 is encoded by further DNA sequences in the sample.

The immunoSEQ Assay, a bias-controlled multiplex PCR, was used to amplify TCRbeta CDR3 regions from genomic DNA. Per the original workflow: The number of nucleated cells in each sample was estimated from the amplification of reference gene primers within the assay. Sequence reads were collapsed and filtered to measure the absolute abundance of every unique TCRbeta CDR3 rearrangement. For each sample, productive Simpson clonality was calculated as the square root of Simpson's diversity index over productive rearrangements. What TCRdb holds here is the immuneACCESS table cut down to in-frame rearrangements. Part of the clones is not present; checked against another copy, under half of the missing clones reflect an unresolved V gene, and the others are unexplained. The V and J calls and clone size are taken from that table; D and trimming were inferred from the DNA. Recorded for this sample are about 480,000 clones; roughly nine tenths of them occurred a single time. The biggest ten clones account for about 8% of the sample.

Reading the germline V gene gives CDR1 KGHDR and CDR2 SFDVKD. Trimming takes 5 bases off V and 4 bases off J; junction bases not matched to a gene: 0. The CDR3 starts with the cysteine, ends with the phenylalanine, and has 13 residues. Solely the CDR3 DNA is kept, with 39 bases framed from the first base. This clonotype was obtained from a woman in her forties or fifties with COVID-19, enrolled during active disease. Here the chain combines TRBV24-1 and TRBJ2-2; TRBD2 aligns with 7 central bases. Sequenced material: peripheral blood. In nucleotide form, the sequence is TGTGCCACCAGTGGGGGGGGCACCGGGGAGCTGTTTTTT. This encodes CATSGGGTGELFF.